This T cell receptor (beta chain) was sequenced in a study of beta chain features in type 1 diabetes (dated by TCRdb to 2016 to 2019). Notes on the research overall: Mean age, gender distribution, total cell number and subset yield did not differ between patients and healthy donors. Across all samples, 107,917,701 sorted cells were examined, and cell number per subset correlated strongly with RNA yield. The study compared the TCRB repertoires of sorted circulating CD4+ T cell subsets in recently diagnosed type 1 diabetes patients with those in matched healthy donors. Naive and central memory subsets were obtained from all 30 or so donors, but regulatory and stem cell-like memory subsets were isolated from only 8 patients and roughly eight healthy donors.

This clone was observed a handful of times. The specificity of this receptor is unknown. No base qualities exist here, and no much larger clone lies one base off it. CDR1 and CDR2 (LGHNA, YNFKEQ) derive from the germline V gene. The CDR3 starts with the cysteine, ends with the phenylalanine, and has 11 residues. Of all the DNA, just the CDR3 is kept, 33 bases in frame from base 1. A distance of 9 bases separates the germline ends of V and J, which lose 5 bases and 8 bases respectively. The investigation overall reported the following: Naive, central memory and regulatory TCRB repertoires appeared more similar among patients than among healthy donors. At VDJ recombination sites, patients with type 1 diabetes made fewer insertions and deleted more nucleotides, a pattern implying thymic rearrangement abnormalities. Only small numbers of individuals were included in the HLA sub-analyses, which left unresolved whether HLA type had any influence on TCRB rearrangement. Because cDNA was sequenced instead of genomic DNA, activated cells with high expression could be over-represented, although the groups did not differ in activation or CD3 levels. PCR might favor shorter templates, but patient and control samples were amplified and corrected together, so any skew would affect both groups equally. A moderate but significant shortening of TCRB CDR3 length was observed in type 1 diabetes patients in all four CD4+ subsets.

Each donor gave one peripheral blood draw, averaging approximately 120 mL, which was collected into heparinised tubes. A BD FACSAria II and a panel including CD45RO, CCR7, CD25, CD127, CD95 and CD27 were used to sort naive, central memory, regulatory and stem cell-like memory CD4+ T cells. Purity was above 95% for every sorted population. PBMCs were isolated immediately by Lymphoprep density gradient centrifugation and stained directly without culture. To minimize batch effects, samples were stained and sorted in pairs, one healthy donor with one patient per experiment. The High Capacity cDNA Reverse Transcription Kit was used to reverse transcribe all of the isolated RNA, meaning that expressed TCRB transcripts were what got sequenced. Deep immunoSEQ sequencing was applied to naive, central memory and regulatory T cell samples, giving an average of approximately 4 million total reads per sample. Sorted cells were lysed in RLT buffer and RNA was extracted with DNase-treated RNeasy Micro or Mini kits, depending on cell number. To prevent cross-contamination, each cell subset was processed individually, whereas patient and healthy donor samples were processed jointly. The immunoSEQ multiplex PCR was used to amplify TCRB sequences from cDNA, yielding 87-bp fragments that span the CDR3 region. Sequencing of the amplicons was performed on the Illumina HiSeq platform. Per the source publication's procedure: Synthetic template baselines were used to correct PCR bias computationally, reads within Hamming distance 2 were collapsed, and singletons that could not be merged were discarded. By aligning reads against IMGT, V, D and J genes, CDR3 length, and insertions or deletions at six rearrangement sites were assigned. Within each subset, clonotype counts were normalized to the number of sorted cells before true diversity and Gini coefficients were calculated with the tcR R package. The overlap coefficient, calculated on TCRB nucleotide sequences, was used to quantify repertoire sharing. Out-of-frame TCRB sequences from naive cells were analyzed to stand in for the pre-selection repertoire. TCRdb carries this immuneACCESS record with in-frame sequences only. Its versions omit some clonotypes, under half of them owing to an unresolved V gene in the studies checked, with the rest unexplained. Clonal size and the V and J genes are those of that table, whereas D and trimming came from the DNA. The sample table contains about 900,000 clones; only one count was recorded for roughly 17% of them. Together, the top ten hold 0.02% to 0.025% of the sample.

The sequence came from a woman aged 18-30 years in good health. The chain is encoded by TRBV4-2 joined to TRBJ1-2; a confident D gene designation cannot be given. Sequenced input: naive CD4+ T cells from blood. The intended sense of this specimen's cell subset or site label: true naive CD4+ T cells. The CDR3 corresponds to CASSSYGGYTF. The nucleotides are TGTGCCAGCAGCTCCTATGGAGGCTACACCTTC.